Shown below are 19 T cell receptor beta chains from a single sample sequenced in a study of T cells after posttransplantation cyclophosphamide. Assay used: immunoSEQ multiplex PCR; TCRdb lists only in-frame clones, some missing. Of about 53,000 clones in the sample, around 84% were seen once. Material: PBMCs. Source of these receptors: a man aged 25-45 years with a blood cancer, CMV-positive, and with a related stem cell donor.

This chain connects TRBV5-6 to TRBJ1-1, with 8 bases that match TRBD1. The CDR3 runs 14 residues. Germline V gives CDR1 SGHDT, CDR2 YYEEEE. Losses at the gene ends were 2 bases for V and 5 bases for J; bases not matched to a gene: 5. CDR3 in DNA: TGTGCCAGCAGCTTCGGACAGGGCTGGACTGAAGCTTTCTTT. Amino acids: CASSFGQGWTEAFF. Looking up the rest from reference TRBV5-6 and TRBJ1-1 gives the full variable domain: DAGVTQSPTHLIKTRGQQVTLRCSPKSGHDTVSWYQQALGQGPQFIFQYYEEEERQRGNFPDRFSGHQFPNYSSELNVNALLLGDSALYLCASSFGQGWTEAFFGQGTRLTVV.

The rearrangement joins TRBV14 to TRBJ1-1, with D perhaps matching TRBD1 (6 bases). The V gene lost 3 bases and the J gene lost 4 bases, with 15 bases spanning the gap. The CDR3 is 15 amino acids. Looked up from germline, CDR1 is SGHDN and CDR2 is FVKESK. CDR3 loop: CASSQQQGRATEAFF. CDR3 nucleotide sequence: TGTGCCAGCAGCCAGCAACAGGGAAGAGCCACTGAAGCTTTCTTT.

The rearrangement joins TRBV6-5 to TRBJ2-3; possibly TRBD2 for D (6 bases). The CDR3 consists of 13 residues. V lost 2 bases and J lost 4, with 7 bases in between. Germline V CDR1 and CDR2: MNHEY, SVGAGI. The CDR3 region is CASSYGGPDTQYF. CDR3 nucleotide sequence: TGTGCCAGCAGTTACGGAGGGCCAGATACGCAGTATTTT.

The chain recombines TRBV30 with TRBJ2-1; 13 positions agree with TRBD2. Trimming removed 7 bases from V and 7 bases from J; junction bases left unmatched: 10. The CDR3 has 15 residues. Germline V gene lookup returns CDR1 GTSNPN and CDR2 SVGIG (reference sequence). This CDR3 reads CASPGLAGAPNEQFF. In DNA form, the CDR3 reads TGTGCCTCGCCAGGACTAGCGGGAGCCCCAAATGAGCAGTTCTTC. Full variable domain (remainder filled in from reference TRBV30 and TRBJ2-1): SQTIHQWPATLVQPVGSPLSLECTVEGTSNPNLYWYRQAAGRGLQLLFYSVGIGQISSEVPQNLSASRPQDRQFILSSKKLLLSDSGFYLCASPGLAGAPNEQFFGPGTRLTVL.

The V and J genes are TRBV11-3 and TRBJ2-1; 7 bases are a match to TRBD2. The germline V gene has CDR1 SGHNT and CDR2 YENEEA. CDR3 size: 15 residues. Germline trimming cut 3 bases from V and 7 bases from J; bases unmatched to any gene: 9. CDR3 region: CASSFGLGLYNEQFF. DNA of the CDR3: TGTGCCAGCAGCTTTGGACTAGGACTCTATAATGAGCAGTTCTTC.

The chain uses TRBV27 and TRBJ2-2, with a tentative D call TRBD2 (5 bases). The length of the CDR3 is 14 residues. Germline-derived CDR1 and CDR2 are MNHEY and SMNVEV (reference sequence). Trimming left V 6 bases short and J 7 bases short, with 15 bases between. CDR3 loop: CASSHGSGVGELFF. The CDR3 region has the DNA TGTGCCAGCAGCCATGGGTCCGGGGTCGGGGAGCTGTTTTTT.

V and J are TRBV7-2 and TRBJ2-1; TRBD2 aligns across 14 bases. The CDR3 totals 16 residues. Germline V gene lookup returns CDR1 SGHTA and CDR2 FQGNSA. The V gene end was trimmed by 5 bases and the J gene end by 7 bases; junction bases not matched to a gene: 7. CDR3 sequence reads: CASSPAGTSGGNEQFF. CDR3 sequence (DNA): TGTGCCAGCAGCCCCGCTGGGACTAGCGGGGGAAATGAGCAGTTCTTC.

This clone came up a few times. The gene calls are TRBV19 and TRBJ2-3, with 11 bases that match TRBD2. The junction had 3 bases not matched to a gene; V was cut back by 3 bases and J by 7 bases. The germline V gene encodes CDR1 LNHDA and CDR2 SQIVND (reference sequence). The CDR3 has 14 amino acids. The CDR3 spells CASSISSGRNTQYF. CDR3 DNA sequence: TGTGCCAGTAGTATTTCTAGCGGGAGGAATACGCAGTATTTT. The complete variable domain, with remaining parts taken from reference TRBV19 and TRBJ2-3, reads DGGITQSPKYLFRKEGQNVTLSCEQNLNHDAMYWYRQDPGQGLRLIYYSQIVNDFQKGDIAEGYSVSREKKESFPLTVTSAQKNPTAFYLCASSISSGRNTQYFGPGTRLTVL.

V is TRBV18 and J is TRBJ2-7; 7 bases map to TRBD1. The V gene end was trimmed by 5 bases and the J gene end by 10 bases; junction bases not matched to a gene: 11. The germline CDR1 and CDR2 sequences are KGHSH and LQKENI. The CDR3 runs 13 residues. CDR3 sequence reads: CASSTGERKGQYF. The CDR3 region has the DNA TGTGCCAGCTCAACAGGGGAGAGAAAGGGACAGTACTTC.

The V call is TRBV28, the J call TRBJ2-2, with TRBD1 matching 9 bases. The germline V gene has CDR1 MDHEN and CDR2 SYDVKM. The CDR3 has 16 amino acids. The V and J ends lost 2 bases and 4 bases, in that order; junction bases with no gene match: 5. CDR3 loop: CASSLLGQGLTGELFF. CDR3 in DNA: TGTGCCAGCAGTTTACTAGGACAGGGGCTCACCGGGGAGCTGTTTTTT.

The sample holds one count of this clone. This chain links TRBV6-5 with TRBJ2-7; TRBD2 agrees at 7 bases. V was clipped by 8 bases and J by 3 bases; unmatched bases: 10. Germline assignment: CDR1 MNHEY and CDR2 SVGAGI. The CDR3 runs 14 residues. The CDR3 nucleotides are TGTGCCAGCTCTCTAGCGGAGCCCCTCTACGAGCAGTACTTC. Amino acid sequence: CASSLAEPLYEQYF.

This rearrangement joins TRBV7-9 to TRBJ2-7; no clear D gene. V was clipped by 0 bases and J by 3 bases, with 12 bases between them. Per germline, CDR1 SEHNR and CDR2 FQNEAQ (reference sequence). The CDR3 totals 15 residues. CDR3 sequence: CASSLANLGSYEQYF. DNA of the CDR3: TGTGCCAGCAGCTTAGCGAATCTGGGCAGCTACGAGCAGTACTTC.

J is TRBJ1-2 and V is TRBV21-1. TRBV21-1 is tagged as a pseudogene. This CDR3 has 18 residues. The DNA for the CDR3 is TGTGCCAGCAGCAAAGGGAGGGCCGGAAAGGGGATAGTCGTCGGCTACACCTTC. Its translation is CASSKGRAGKGIVVGYTF.

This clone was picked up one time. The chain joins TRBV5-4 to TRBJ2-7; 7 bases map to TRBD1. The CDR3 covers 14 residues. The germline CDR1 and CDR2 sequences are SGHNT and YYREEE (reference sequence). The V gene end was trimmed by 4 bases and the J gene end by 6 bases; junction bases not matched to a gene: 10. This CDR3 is CASSIETGSREQYF. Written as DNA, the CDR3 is TGTGCCAGCAGCATAGAGACAGGGAGTCGCGAGCAGTACTTC.

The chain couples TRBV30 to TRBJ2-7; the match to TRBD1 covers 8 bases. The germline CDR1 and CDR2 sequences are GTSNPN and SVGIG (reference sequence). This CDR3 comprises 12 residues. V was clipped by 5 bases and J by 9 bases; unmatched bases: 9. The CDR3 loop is CAWAGGSSGQYF. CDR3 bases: TGTGCCTGGGCAGGGGGCTCTTCGGGGCAGTACTTC.

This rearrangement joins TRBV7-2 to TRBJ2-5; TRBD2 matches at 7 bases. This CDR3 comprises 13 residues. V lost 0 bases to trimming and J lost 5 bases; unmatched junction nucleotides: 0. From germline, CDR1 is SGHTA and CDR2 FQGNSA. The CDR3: CASSLAGGETQYF. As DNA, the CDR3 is TGTGCCAGCAGCTTAGCGGGAGGGGAGACCCAGTACTTC.

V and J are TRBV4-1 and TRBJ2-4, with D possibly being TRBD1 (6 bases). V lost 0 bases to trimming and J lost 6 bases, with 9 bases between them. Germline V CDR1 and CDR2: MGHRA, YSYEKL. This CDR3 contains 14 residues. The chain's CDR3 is CASSQDTGRNIQYF. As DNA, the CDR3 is TGCGCCAGCAGCCAAGACACAGGGAGAAACATTCAGTACTTC.

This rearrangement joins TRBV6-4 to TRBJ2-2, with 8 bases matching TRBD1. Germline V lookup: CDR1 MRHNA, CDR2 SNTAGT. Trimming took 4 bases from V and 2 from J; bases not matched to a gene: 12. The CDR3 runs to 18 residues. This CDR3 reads CASSVRITGQANTGELFF. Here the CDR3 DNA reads TGTGCCAGCAGTGTACGGATAACGGGACAGGCAAACACCGGGGAGCTGTTTTTT.

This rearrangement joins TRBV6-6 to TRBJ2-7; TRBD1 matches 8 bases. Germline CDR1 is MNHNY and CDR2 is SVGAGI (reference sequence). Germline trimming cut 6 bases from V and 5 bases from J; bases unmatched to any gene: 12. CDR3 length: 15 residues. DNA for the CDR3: TGTGCCAGCAGCACTGAGACAGGGGCGGAGAACGAGCAGTACTTC. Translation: CASSTETGAENEQYF.